Reported below is one T cell receptor beta chain. This clonotype was picked up many times. Its cognate antigen has yet to be identified. Base qualities were left out, and no much larger clone turns up one base away. This specimen's time point label, per the study, means: persistent/refractory GD, antithyroid drugs over 5 years with positive TRAb. For both TCR sequencing and RNA sequencing, RNA was extracted from PBMCs in TRIzol. The diagnosis of Graves' disease followed American Thyroid Association guidelines. Patients for the study were recruited at an endocrinology department in Xi'an, China. Each patient gave approximately 9.7 milliliters of peripheral blood, collected in an EDTA anticoagulant tube. Ficoll Paque Plus density gradient separation was used to isolate PBMCs, and no further T cell sorting was done. An Agilent 2100 Bioanalyzer and agarose gel were used to check RNA quality, and a NanoDrop 2000 was used to measure RNA concentration.

The data originate from a study of regulatory T cells in long-lasting Graves disease (dated by TCRdb to 2020 to 2023). General notes on the study: Persistent Graves' disease meant more than 5 years of antithyroid drug treatment with TSH receptor autoantibodies that stayed positive. Persistent Graves' disease patients were compared with newly diagnosed Graves' disease patients by peripheral blood TCR sequencing and RNA sequencing. The study took place in China and was registered as a clinical trial. A total of around 35 samples underwent TCR sequencing: around 13 from persistent and roughly 20 from newly diagnosed Graves' disease patients. Persistent Graves' disease patients in the clinical cohort had taken antithyroid drugs for roughly ten years on average. What the authors observed across the whole study: Sequencing and analysis were limited to the TCR beta chain. The small sample size was acknowledged by the authors as a limitation that may reduce accuracy. Only peripheral blood was studied, because thyroid tissue, the primary lesion, was inaccessible. Compared with newly diagnosed patients, persistent Graves' disease patients had lower TCR Shannon entropy and fewer highly expanded clones, which suggests clonal expansion. A larger number of public clonotypes was shared among persistent patients (about 2,700) than among newly diagnosed patients (approximately 1,000). TRBV28, TRBJ1-2 and TRBJ2-5 were preferentially used in persistent disease, while TRBV20-1 and TRBJ2-1 were favored in newly diagnosed disease.

V and J lose 5 bases and 9 bases, and a span of 13 bases separates them. The germline V gene encodes CDR1 DFQATT and CDR2 SNEGSKA (reference sequence). Inclusive of the bounding cysteine and phenylalanine, the CDR3 is 11 residues long. CDR3 DNA only is kept here, 33 bases in frame from base 1. The method behind the library was multiplex PCR. Instrument used: Illumina HiSeq 4000. CDR3 regions were amplified by Arm-PCR with iRepertoire HTBI primers to construct TCR beta libraries. Before sequencing, the PCR products underwent gel purification. The original pipeline was this. Gene usage analysis of CDR3 amino acid clonotypes relied on the 60 or so TRBV and 13 to 15 TRBJ segments identified across samples. COPE and FqMerger were used to merge filtered high-quality paired reads into contigs. BLAST was used to align contigs to IMGT TRBV, TRBD and TRBJ reference genes, and CDR3 was defined according to IMGT. Clonotypes above 0.1% frequency were classified as highly expanded clones. Shannon entropy served as the measure of repertoire diversity, while the Gini coefficient captured V-J evenness. A clonotype was considered public if more than one individual shared it. TCRdb reworked the public reads: Q25 trimming with fastp, MiXCR clone assembly, productive beta chains retained. Duplicate CDR3 protein sequences are folded into a single record with the most common DNA and genes. The V and J calls come from TCRdb's annotation, not from the publication. Recorded for this sample are over 650,000 distinct CDR3 sequences; around 30% of them occurred a single time. Roughly 40% of the sample lies in the top ten.

The sequence was collected from a female donor with Graves disease. The sample here was peripheral blood mononuclear cells (PBMCs), taken when the disease was refractory, from a patient treated with antithyroid drugs. This chain is built from TRBV20-1 and TRBJ1-1; TRBD1 is perhaps the D gene, given 6 matching bases. The DNA reads TGCAGTGCTTCCAACCGGGACAAAGCTTTCTTT. Its protein is CSASNRDKAFF.